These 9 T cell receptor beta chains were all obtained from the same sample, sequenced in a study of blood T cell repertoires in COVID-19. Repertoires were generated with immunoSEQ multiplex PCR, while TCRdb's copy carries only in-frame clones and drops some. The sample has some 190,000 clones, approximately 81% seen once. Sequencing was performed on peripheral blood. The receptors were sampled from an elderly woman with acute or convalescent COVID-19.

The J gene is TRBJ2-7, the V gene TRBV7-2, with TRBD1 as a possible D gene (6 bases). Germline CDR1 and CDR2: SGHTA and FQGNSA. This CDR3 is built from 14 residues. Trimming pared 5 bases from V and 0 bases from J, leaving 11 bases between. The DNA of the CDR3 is TGTGCCAGCAGCCGGTCGACAGGCTCCTACGAGCAGTACTTC. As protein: CASSRSTGSYEQYF.

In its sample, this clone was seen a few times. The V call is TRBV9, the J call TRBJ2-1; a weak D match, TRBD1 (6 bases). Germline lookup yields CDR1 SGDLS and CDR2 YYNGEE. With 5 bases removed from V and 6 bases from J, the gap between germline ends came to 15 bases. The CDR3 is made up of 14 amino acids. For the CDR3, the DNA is TGTGCCAGCAGTCCAGGTCAGGGGTCCAATGAGCAGTTCTTC. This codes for CASSPGQGSNEQFF.

Here the CDR3 DNA reads TGTGCCAGCAGCTTTGACGACAGGGGCGATGAGCAGTTCTTC. Translation gives CASSFDDRGDEQFF. The rearrangement links TRBV7-9 to TRBJ2-1; 8 bases are shared with TRBD1. V lost 3 bases, J lost 8 bases, and 6 bases stayed unmatched. The length of the CDR3 is 14 residues. Germline V gene data show CDR1 as SEHNR and CDR2 as FQNEAQ (reference sequence).

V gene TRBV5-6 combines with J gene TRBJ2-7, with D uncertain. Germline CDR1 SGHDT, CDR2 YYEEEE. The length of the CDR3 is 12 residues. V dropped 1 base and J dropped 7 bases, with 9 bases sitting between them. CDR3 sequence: CASSLSLEEQYF. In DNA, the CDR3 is TGTGCCAGCAGCTTGTCCCTGGAGGAGCAGTACTTC. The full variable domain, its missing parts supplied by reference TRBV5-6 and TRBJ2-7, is DAGVTQSPTHLIKTRGQQVTLRCSPKSGHDTVSWYQQALGQGPQFIFQYYEEEERQRGNFPDRFSGHQFPNYSSELNVNALLLGDSALYLCASSLSLEEQYFGPGTRLTVT.

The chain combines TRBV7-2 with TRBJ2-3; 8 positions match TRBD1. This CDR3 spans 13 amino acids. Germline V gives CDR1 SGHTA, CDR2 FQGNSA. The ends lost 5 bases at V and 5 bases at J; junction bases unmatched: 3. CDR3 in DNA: TGTGCCAGCAGCAGACAGGGGATAGATACGCAGTATTTT. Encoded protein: CASSRQGIDTQYF. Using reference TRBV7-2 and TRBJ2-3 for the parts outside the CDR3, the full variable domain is GAGVSQSPSNKVTEKGKDVELRCDPISGHTALYWYRQSLGQGLEFLIYFQGNSAPDKSGLPSDRFSAERTGGSVSTLTIQRTQQEDSAVYLCASSRQGIDTQYFGPGTRLTVL.

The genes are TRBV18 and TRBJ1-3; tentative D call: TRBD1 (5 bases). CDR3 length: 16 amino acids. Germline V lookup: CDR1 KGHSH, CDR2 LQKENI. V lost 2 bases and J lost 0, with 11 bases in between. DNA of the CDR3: TGTGCCAGCTCACCAACGACAGCGAGCTCTGGAAACACCATATATTTT. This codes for CASSPTTASSGNTIYF.

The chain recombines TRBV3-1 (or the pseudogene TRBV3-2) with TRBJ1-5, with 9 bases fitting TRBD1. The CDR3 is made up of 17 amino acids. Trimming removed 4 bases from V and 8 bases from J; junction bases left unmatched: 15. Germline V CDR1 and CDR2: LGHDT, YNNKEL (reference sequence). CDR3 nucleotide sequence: TGTGCCAGCAGCCCCTGCAGGGACAGGGAAGAGGGGAAGCCCCAGCATTTT. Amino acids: CASSPCRDREEGKPQHF.

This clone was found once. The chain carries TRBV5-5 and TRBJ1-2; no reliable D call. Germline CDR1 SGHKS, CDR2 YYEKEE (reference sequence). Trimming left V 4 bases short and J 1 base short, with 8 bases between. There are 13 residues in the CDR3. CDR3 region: CASSPELNYGYTF. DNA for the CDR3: TGTGCCAGCAGCCCCGAGCTTAACTATGGCTACACCTTC. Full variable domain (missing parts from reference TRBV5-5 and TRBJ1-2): DAGVTQSPTHLIKTRGQQVTLRCSPISGHKSVSWYQQVLGQGPQFIFQYYEKEERGRGNFPDRFSARQFPNYSSELNVNALLLGDSALYLCASSPELNYGYTFGSGTRLTVV.

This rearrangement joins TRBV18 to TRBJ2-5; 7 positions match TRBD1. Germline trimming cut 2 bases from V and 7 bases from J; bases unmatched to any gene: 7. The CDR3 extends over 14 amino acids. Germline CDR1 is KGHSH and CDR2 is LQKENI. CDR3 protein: CASSPRQGIGTQYF. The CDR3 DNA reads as TGTGCCAGCTCACCAAGACAGGGAATTGGGACCCAGTACTTC.